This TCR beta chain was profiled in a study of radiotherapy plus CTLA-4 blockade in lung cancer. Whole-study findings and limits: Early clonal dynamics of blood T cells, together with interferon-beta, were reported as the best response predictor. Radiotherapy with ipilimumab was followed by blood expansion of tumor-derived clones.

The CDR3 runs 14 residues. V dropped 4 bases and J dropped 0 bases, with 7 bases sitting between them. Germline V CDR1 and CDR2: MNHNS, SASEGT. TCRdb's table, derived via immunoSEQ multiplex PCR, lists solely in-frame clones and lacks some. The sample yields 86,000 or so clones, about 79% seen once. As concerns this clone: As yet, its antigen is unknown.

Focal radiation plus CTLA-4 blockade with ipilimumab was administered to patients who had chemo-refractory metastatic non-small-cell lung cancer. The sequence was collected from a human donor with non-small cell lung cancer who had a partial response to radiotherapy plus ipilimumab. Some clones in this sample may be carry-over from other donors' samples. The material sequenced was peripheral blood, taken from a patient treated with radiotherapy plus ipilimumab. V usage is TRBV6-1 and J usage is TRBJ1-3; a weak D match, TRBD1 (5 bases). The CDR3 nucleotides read TGTGCCAGCAGTGCTGGGGCCTCTGGAAACACCATATATTTT. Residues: CASSAGASGNTIYF.